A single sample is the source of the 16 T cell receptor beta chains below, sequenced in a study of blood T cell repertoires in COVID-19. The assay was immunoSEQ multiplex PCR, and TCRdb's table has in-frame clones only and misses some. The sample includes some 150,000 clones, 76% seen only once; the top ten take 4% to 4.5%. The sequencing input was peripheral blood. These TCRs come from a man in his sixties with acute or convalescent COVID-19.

This CDR3 reads CAISESAGGPGGEQFF. CDR3 bases: TGTGCCATCAGTGAGTCAGCGGGAGGGCCGGGCGGTGAGCAGTTCTTC. This chain uses TRBV10-3 with TRBJ2-1; 10 bases are shared with TRBD2. Germline V gives CDR1 ENHRY, CDR2 SYGVKD. Trimming at V came to 0 bases and at J to 9 bases, leaving 8 bases not matched to a gene. The CDR3 extends over 16 amino acids.

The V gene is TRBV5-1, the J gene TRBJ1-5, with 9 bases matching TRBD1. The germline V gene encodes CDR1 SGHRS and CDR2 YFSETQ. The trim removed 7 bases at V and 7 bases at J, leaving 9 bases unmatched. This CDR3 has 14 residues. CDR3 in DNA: TGCGCCAGCTGTCCAACAGGGGGCGGACAGCCCCAGCATTTT. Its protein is CASCPTGGGQPQHF.

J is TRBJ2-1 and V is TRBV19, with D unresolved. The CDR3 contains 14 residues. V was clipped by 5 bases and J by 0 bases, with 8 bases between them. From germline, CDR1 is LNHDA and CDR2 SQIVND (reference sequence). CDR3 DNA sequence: TGTGCCAGTAGTTCCTGGAGCTCCTACAATGAGCAGTTCTTC. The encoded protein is CASSSWSSYNEQFF.

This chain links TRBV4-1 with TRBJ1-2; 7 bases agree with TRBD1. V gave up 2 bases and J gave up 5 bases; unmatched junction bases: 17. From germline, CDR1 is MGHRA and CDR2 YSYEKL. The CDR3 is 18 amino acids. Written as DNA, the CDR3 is TGCGCCAGCAGCCAAACAGCCCATGTAAGGGGGCTGCGGTATGGCTACACCTTC. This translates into CASSQTAHVRGLRYGYTF.

The CDR3 protein is CASSPLAVSSYEQYF. CDR3 in DNA: TGTGCCAGCTCACCTCTAGCGGTTAGCTCCTACGAGCAGTACTTC. The chain carries TRBV18 and TRBJ2-7; 7 bases line up with TRBD2. This CDR3 spans 15 amino acids. V trimming: 3 bases; J trimming: 0 bases; junction bases outside the gene matches: 5. Germline V gene sequence: CDR1 KGHSH, CDR2 LQKENI.

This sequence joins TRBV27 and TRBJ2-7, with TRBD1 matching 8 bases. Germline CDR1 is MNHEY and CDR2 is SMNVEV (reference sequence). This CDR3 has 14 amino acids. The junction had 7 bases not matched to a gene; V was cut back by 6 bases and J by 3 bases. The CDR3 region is CASRNRGALYEQYF. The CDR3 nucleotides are TGTGCCAGCAGGAACAGGGGGGCCCTCTACGAGCAGTACTTC.

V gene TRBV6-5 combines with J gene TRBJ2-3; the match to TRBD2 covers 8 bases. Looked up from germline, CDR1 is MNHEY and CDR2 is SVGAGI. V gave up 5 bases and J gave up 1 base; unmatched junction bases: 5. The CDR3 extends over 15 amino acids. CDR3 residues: CASSRREVGTDTQYF. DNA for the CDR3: TGTGCCAGCAGTAGGCGGGAGGTCGGCACAGATACGCAGTATTTT.

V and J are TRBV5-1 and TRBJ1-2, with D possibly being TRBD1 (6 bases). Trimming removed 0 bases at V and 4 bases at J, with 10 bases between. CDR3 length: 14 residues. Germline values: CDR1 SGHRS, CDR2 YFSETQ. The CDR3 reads CASSLGGQVYGYTF. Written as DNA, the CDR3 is TGCGCCAGCAGCTTGGGGGGGCAGGTCTATGGCTACACCTTC.

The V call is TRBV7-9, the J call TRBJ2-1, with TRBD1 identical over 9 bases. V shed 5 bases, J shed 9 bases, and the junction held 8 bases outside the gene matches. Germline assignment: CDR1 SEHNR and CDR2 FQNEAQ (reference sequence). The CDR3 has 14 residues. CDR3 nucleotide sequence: TGTGCCAGCAGCCCCTGGACAGGGGTTGGTGAGCAGTTCTTC. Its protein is CASSPWTGVGEQFF.

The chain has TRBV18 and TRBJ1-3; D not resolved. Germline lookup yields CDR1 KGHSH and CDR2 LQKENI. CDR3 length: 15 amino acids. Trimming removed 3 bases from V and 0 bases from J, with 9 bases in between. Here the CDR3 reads CASSPRGNSGNTIYF. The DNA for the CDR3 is TGTGCCAGCTCACCCAGAGGGAACTCTGGAAACACCATATATTTT.

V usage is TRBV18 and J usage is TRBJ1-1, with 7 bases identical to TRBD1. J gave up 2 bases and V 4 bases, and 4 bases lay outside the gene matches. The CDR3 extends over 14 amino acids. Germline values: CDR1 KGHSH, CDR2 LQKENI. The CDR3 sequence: CASSHGTVNTEAFF. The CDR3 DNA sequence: TGTGCCAGCTCACACGGGACAGTCAACACTGAAGCTTTCTTT.

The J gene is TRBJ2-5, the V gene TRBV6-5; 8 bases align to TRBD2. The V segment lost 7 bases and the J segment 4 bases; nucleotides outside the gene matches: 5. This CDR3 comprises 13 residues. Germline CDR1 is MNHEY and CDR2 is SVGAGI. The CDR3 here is CASNKRERETQYF. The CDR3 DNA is TGTGCCAGCAATAAGCGGGAGAGAGAGACCCAGTACTTC.

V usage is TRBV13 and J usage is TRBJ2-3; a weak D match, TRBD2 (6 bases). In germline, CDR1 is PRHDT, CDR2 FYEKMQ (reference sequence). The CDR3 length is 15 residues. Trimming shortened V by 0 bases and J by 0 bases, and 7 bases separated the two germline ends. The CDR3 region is CASSLGRGSTDTQYF. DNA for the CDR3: TGTGCCAGCAGCTTAGGGCGGGGTAGCACAGATACGCAGTATTTT.

The CDR3 is CASRPGLSTDTQYF. The CDR3 nucleotides are TGTGCCAGCAGACCCGGACTGAGCACAGATACGCAGTATTTT. The chain recombines TRBV6-5 with TRBJ2-3; perhaps TRBD2 as D (5 bases). V lost 6 bases to trimming and J lost 0 bases, with 10 bases between them. The germline V gene encodes CDR1 MNHEY and CDR2 SVGAGI. This CDR3 region has 14 residues.

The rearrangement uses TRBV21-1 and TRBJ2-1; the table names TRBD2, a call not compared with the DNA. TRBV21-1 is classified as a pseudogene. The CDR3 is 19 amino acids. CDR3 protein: CASSKAPSAGGESYNEQFF. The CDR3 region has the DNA TGTGCCAGCAGCAAAGCCCCGAGTGCGGGGGGAGAATCCTACAATGAGCAGTTCTTC.

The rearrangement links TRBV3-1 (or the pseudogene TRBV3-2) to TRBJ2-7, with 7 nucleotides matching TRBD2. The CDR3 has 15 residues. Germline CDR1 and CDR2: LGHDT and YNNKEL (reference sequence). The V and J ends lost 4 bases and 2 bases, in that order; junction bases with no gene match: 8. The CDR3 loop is CASSRGGLAAYEQYF. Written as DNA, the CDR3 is TGTGCCAGCAGCCGCGGAGGGCTAGCGGCCTACGAGCAGTACTTC.